Detailed here is one T cell receptor (beta chain). Other DNA sequences within the sample encode an identical CDR3. This entry is derived from a study of blood T cell repertoires in COVID-19. Living in 25 or so US areas, the participants were between 18 and 89 years of age. Self-reported history from a screening survey and questionnaire set each donor's cohort. The repertoire was sequenced with immunoSEQ multiplex PCR; TCRdb's copy has only in-frame clones and lacks some. This sample has about 270,000 clones, with roughly 86% found just once. The V segment lost 4 bases and the J segment 6 bases; nucleotides outside the gene matches: 2. CDR1 is SGHNT, CDR2 YYREEE, per germline (reference sequence). This CDR3 has 15 residues.

The rearrangement links TRBV5-4 to TRBJ2-2; 14 nucleotides align to TRBD2. Sequencing was carried out using PBMCs or T cells enriched from blood (not recorded which). This TCR derives from a woman under 40 who had recovered from COVID-19. The CDR3 coding sequence is TGTGCCAGCAGCCGACTAGCGGGAGGGCCCGGGGAGCTGTTTTTT. Translated: CASSRLAGGPGELFF.